The 28 T cell receptor beta chains below come from one sample, sequenced in a study of blood T cell repertoires in COVID-19. Generated by immunoSEQ multiplex PCR, the TCRdb table keeps only in-frame clones and is missing some. The sample consists of 200,000 to 250,000 clones, about 90% of them appearing once. Sample: peripheral blood. Source of these receptors: a woman aged 55 to 70 with acute or convalescent COVID-19.

The CDR3 nucleotides read TGTGCCAGCAGTTACTCGGGGCCGATGAACACTGAAGCTTTCTTT. It specifies CASSYSGPMNTEAFF. V gene TRBV6-6 combines with J gene TRBJ1-1; perhaps TRBD1 as D (5 bases). The CDR3 covers 15 residues. CDR1 is MNHNY and CDR2 is SVGAGI in the germline V gene (reference sequence). V lost 0 bases to trimming and J lost 0 bases, with 8 bases between them.

The genes are TRBV27 and TRBJ2-5, with 7 bases fitting TRBD1. After removal of 5 bases from V and 2 bases from J, the junction contained 8 bases not matched to a gene. The CDR3 runs to 15 residues. CDR1 MNHEY and CDR2 SMNVEV come from the germline V gene (reference sequence). CDR3 nucleotide sequence: TGTGCCAGCAGTAACCTCCGGGACAGACAAGAGACCCAGTACTTC. Translation: CASSNLRDRQETQYF.

This clone occurred a few times. V usage is TRBV9 and J usage is TRBJ2-5; D is possibly TRBD2 (6 bases). Germline loops: CDR1 SGDLS, CDR2 YYNGEE. There are 15 residues in the CDR3. V gave up 4 bases and J gave up 5 bases, with 18 bases separating them. CDR3 sequence: CASSPTRGAAETQYF. The DNA for the CDR3 is TGTGCCAGCAGCCCAACCCGCGGGGCAGCGGAGACCCAGTACTTC.

The gene calls are TRBV5-1 and TRBJ2-3, with TRBD2 as a possible D gene (7 bases). V lost 7 bases, J lost 5 bases, and 26 bases lay in between. The CDR3 is 17 residues long. From germline, CDR1 is SGHRS and CDR2 YFSETQ. As DNA, the CDR3 is TGCGCCAGCCGCCCCGGAAGGGGGGGCGACTCAGGAGATACGCAGTATTTT. This codes for CASRPGRGGDSGDTQYF.

The V call is TRBV7-2, the J call TRBJ2-3; TRBD2 agrees at 8 bases. V dropped 2 bases and J dropped 6; count of bases not matched to a gene: 4. This CDR3 contains 14 residues. Germline assignment: CDR1 SGHTA and CDR2 FQGNSA. This CDR3 is CASSLSGGPDTQYF. Here the CDR3 DNA reads TGTGCCAGCAGCTTAAGCGGGGGACCGGATACGCAGTATTTT.

V usage is TRBV5-6 and J usage is TRBJ2-3; 12 bases fit TRBD2. Germline lookup yields CDR1 SGHDT and CDR2 YYEEEE. V gave up 0 bases and J gave up 2 bases; unmatched junction bases: 4. The CDR3 contains 17 residues. CDR3 nucleotide sequence: TGTGCCAGCAGCTTGGCGCTAGCGGGAGGGCCCACAGATACGCAGTATTTT. Its protein product is CASSLALAGGPTDTQYF.

The chain joins TRBV10-3 to TRBJ2-7; 10 bases are a match to TRBD1. Germline CDR1 and CDR2: ENHRY and SYGVKD. This CDR3 spans 16 amino acids. V dropped 0 bases and J dropped 2; count of bases not matched to a gene: 4. The CDR3 sequence is CAISESAGTGAYEQYF. DNA for the CDR3: TGTGCCATCAGTGAGTCGGCCGGGACAGGGGCCTACGAGCAGTACTTC.

The gene calls are TRBV6-1 and TRBJ2-6; D gene uncertain. V gave up 4 bases and J gave up 0 bases, with 10 bases separating them. Germline V gene sequence: CDR1 MNHNS, CDR2 SASEGT. CDR3 size: 16 residues. The DNA for the CDR3 is TGTGCCAGCAGTGCTATGCGGAGCTCTGGGGCCAACGTCCTGACTTTC. It encodes CASSAMRSSGANVLTF.

V and J are TRBV6-2 or TRBV6-3 and TRBJ1-1; D unresolved. Deletions cut 5 bases from V and 10 bases from J, with 11 bases between. The CDR3 has 11 amino acids. The germline gives CDR1 MNHEY, CDR2 SVGEGT. Written as DNA, the CDR3 is TGTGCCAGCAGTGACCTCCGCGGAGCTTTCTTT. Its protein is CASSDLRGAFF.

The chain uses TRBV18 and TRBJ1-6; 7 nucleotides line up with TRBD1. The CDR3 is 12 amino acids. V was clipped by 5 bases and J by 14 bases; unmatched bases: 6. In germline, CDR1 is KGHSH, CDR2 LQKENI. The CDR3 loop reads CASSDRDGALHF. DNA of the CDR3: TGTGCCAGCTCAGACAGGGATGGGGCCCTCCACTTT.

The rearrangement links TRBV6-6 to TRBJ1-2, with 8 nucleotides matching TRBD1. J lost 8 bases, V lost 2 bases, and 4 bases had no gene match. The CDR3 loop spans 13 amino acids. Germline lookup yields CDR1 MNHNY and CDR2 SVGAGI (reference sequence). CDR3 DNA sequence: TGTGCCAGCAGTTACGTACAGGGGGAGGGCTACACCTTC. This codes for CASSYVQGEGYTF.

V usage is TRBV14 and J usage is TRBJ1-1, with a weak D call TRBD1 (6 bases). The CDR3 consists of 14 residues. From germline, CDR1 is SGHDN and CDR2 FVKESK. V was cut by 2 bases and J by 1 base, with 8 bases left in between. CDR3 coding DNA: TGTGCCAGCAGCCAACTGGGACAGAACACTGAAGCTTTCTTT. Protein product: CASSQLGQNTEAFF. Full variable domain (outside the CDR3, taken from reference TRBV14 and TRBJ1-1): EAGVTQFPSHSVIEKGQTVTLRCDPISGHDNLYWYRRVMGKEIKFLLHFVKESKQDESGMPNNRFLAERTGGTYSTLKVQPAELEDSGVYFCASSQLGQNTEAFFGQGTRLTVV.

The chain carries TRBV7-2 and TRBJ1-5; 9 bases agree with TRBD1. V lost 5 bases and J lost 4; bases outside the gene matches: 12. Germline values: CDR1 SGHTA, CDR2 FQGNSA. The CDR3 covers 17 residues. CDR3 sequence reads: CASSPQPPDRGNQPQHF. As DNA, the CDR3 is TGTGCCAGCAGCCCACAACCGCCGGACAGGGGAAATCAGCCCCAGCATTTT.

V usage is TRBV5-6 and J usage is TRBJ1-1; TRBD1 agrees at 7 bases. The CDR3 runs 11 residues. Germline values: CDR1 SGHDT, CDR2 YYEEEE. The ends lost 5 bases at V and 10 bases at J; junction bases unmatched: 5. The CDR3 loop reads CASSLDRVAFF. The CDR3 region has the DNA TGTGCCAGCAGTCTTGACAGGGTAGCTTTCTTT.

This clone was seen only a few times. This sequence joins TRBV5-4 and TRBJ2-1; 9 bases align to TRBD2. The CDR3 length is 15 residues. From germline, CDR1 is SGHNT and CDR2 YYREEE (reference sequence). Germline trimming cut 4 bases from V and 4 bases from J; bases unmatched to any gene: 6. CDR3: CASSLSSGGYNEQFF. The CDR3 DNA sequence: TGTGCCAGCAGCCTCTCCAGCGGGGGGTACAATGAGCAGTTCTTC.

V is TRBV18 and J is TRBJ1-2; 8 bases fit TRBD1. The germline CDR1 and CDR2 sequences are KGHSH and LQKENI. CDR3 length: 14 residues. V dropped 5 bases and J dropped 2; count of bases not matched to a gene: 4. The CDR3: CASSGTGLNYGYTF. CDR3 in DNA: TGTGCCAGCTCAGGGACAGGCCTGAACTATGGCTACACCTTC.

V is TRBV10-1 and J is TRBJ2-1, with a tentative D call TRBD1 (5 bases). Germline V gives CDR1 WNHNN, CDR2 SYGVQD (reference sequence). V was clipped by 4 bases and J by 4 bases, with 8 bases between them. This CDR3 contains 13 residues. CDR3 residues: CASSVDSYNEQFF. The CDR3 nucleotides read TGCGCCAGCAGTGTAGACAGTTACAATGAGCAGTTCTTC.

This clone showed up just a few times. V is TRBV18 and J is TRBJ2-1; D ambiguous. This CDR3 is 15 amino acids long. Germline-derived CDR1 and CDR2 are KGHSH and LQKENI. Between the trimmed V and J ends, which lost 2 bases and 0 bases, there was a span of 8 bases. CDR3 coding DNA: TGTGCCAGCTCACCATGGGCAGACTCCTACAATGAGCAGTTCTTC. Translated, it gives CASSPWADSYNEQFF.

This sequence joins TRBV10-3 and TRBJ1-2; 7 bases are a match to TRBD1. Per germline, CDR1 ENHRY and CDR2 SYGVKD. The V segment lost 6 bases and the J segment 0 bases; nucleotides outside the gene matches: 7. The CDR3 has 15 residues. CDR3 loop: CAISPWTGPNYGYTF. The CDR3 coding sequence is TGTGCCATCAGCCCTTGGACAGGACCTAACTATGGCTACACCTTC.

This clone appeared once. The genes are TRBV27 and TRBJ1-4, with unresolved D. Germline V gene data show CDR1 as MNHEY and CDR2 as SMNVEV (reference sequence). This CDR3 has 14 residues. Trimming shortened V by 4 bases and J by 2 bases, and 8 bases separated the two germline ends. The CDR3 here is CASSYGSTNEKLFF. The DNA of the CDR3 is TGTGCCAGCAGTTACGGGAGTACTAATGAAAAACTGTTTTTT.

This sequence joins TRBV10-1 and TRBJ1-1, with TRBD1 matching over 7 bases. The CDR3 has 15 amino acids. Germline lookup yields CDR1 WNHNN and CDR2 SYGVQD (reference sequence). Trimming at V came to 6 bases and at J to 0 bases, leaving 7 bases not matched to a gene. CDR3 residues: CASSKGTDMNTEAFF. The CDR3 DNA reads as TGCGCCAGCAGCAAAGGGACAGACATGAACACTGAAGCTTTCTTT.

The V gene is TRBV6-2 or TRBV6-3, the J gene TRBJ1-5; D unresolved. Germline V gives CDR1 MNHEY, CDR2 SVGEGT. Trimming cost V 2 bases and J 6 bases, with 8 bases left between them. This CDR3 has 13 amino acids. CDR3 bases: TGTGCCAGCAGTTACAGAGAAGCTCAGCCCCAGCATTTT. Its protein is CASSYREAQPQHF.

The genes are TRBV29-1 and TRBJ2-2; D call uncertain. Between the trimmed V and J ends, which lost 6 bases and 9 bases, there was a span of 11 bases. CDR1 is SQVTM, CDR2 ANQGSEA, per germline. CDR3 length: 11 residues. In nucleotides, the CDR3 is TGCAGCGTGAGAACCGCCAGGGAGCTGTTTTTT. This gives the protein CSVRTARELFF.

The V and J genes are TRBV12-3 or TRBV12-4 and TRBJ1-5; perhaps TRBD1 as D (5 bases). V lost 5 bases and J 11 bases, leaving 13 bases between the germline ends. This CDR3 has 12 amino acids. The CDR3, as DNA: TGTGCCAGCAGTCTGGCTCCGGGGGCCCAGCATTTT. This sequence encodes CASSLAPGAQHF.

This chain uses TRBV12-3 or TRBV12-4 with TRBJ2-7; a possible D gene is TRBD2 (6 bases). The length of the CDR3 is 13 residues. V was cut by 3 bases and J by 6 bases, with 12 bases left in between. Here the CDR3 DNA reads TGTGCCAGCAGTTTGAAACTGGGAGGCGAGCAGTACTTC. Protein sequence: CASSLKLGGEQYF.

The J gene is TRBJ1-2, the V gene TRBV5-1; tentatively, D is TRBD1 (6 bases). Trimming took 4 bases from V and 4 from J, leaving 11 bases between them. CDR1 SGHRS and CDR2 YFSETQ come from the germline V gene. The CDR3 consists of 13 residues. This CDR3 reads CASSPDSFYGYTF. In nucleotides, the CDR3 is TGCGCCAGCAGCCCGGACAGCTTCTATGGCTACACCTTC.

This chain connects TRBV12-5 to TRBJ2-1; 9 bases are a match to TRBD1. V shed 5 bases, J shed 8 bases, and the junction held 4 bases outside the gene matches. The CDR3 is 13 amino acids. The germline gives CDR1 LGHNT, CDR2 FRNRAP. The CDR3 loop reads CASGPDRGDEQFF. DNA for the CDR3: TGTGCTAGTGGTCCGGACAGGGGTGATGAGCAGTTCTTC.

The rearrangement uses TRBV20-1 and TRBJ2-7, with a tentative D call TRBD2 (6 bases). Germline values: CDR1 DFQATT, CDR2 SNEGSKA (reference sequence). The CDR3 is 11 amino acids. Trimming removed 4 bases at V and 4 bases at J, with 8 bases between. DNA of the CDR3: TGCAGTGCTACCCGGGGGTACGAGCAGTACTTC. Encoded protein: CSATRGYEQYF.